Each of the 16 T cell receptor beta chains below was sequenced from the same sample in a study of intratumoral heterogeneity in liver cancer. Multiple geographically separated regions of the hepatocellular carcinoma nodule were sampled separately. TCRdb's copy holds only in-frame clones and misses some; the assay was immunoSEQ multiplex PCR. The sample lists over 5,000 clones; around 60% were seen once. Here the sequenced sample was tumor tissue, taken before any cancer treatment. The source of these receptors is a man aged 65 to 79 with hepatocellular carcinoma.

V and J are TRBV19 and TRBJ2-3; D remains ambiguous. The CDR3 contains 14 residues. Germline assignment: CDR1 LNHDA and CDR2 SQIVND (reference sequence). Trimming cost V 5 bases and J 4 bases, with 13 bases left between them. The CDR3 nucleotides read TGTGCCAGTAGTGGAACGTACTTCCCAGATACGCAGTATTTT. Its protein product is CASSGTYFPDTQYF.

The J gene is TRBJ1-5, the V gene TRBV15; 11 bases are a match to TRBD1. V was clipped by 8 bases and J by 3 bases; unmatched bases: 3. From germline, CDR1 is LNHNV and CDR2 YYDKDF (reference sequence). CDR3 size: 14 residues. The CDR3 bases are TGTGCCACCGGGACAGGGGGTGTCAATCAGCCCCAGCATTTT. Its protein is CATGTGGVNQPQHF.

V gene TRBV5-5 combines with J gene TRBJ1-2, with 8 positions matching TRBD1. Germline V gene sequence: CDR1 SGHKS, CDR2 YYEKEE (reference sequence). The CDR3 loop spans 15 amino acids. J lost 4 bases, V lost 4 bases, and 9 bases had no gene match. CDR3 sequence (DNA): TGTGCCAGCAGCCCCTGGACAGGGTTGTTCTATGGCTACACCTTC. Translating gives CASSPWTGLFYGYTF.

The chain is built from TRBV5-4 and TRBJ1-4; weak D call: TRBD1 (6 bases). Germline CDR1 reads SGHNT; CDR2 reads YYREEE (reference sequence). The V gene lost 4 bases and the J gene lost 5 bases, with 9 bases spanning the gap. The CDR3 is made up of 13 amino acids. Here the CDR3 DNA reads TGTGCCAGCAGCCGCGGACAGAATGAAAAACTGTTTTTT. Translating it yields CASSRGQNEKLFF.

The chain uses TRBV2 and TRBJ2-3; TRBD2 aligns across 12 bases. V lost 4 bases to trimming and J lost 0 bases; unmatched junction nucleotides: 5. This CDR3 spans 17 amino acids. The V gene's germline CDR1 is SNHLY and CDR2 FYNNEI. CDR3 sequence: CASSAQLAGGSTDTQYF. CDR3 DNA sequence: TGTGCCAGCAGTGCCCAACTAGCGGGGGGAAGCACAGATACGCAGTATTTT.

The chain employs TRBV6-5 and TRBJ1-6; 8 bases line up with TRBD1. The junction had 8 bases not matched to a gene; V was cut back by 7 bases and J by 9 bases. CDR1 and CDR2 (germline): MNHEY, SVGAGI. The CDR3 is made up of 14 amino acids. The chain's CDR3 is CASKQQGVASPLHF. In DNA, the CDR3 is TGTGCCAGCAAACAACAGGGGGTTGCTTCACCCCTCCACTTT.

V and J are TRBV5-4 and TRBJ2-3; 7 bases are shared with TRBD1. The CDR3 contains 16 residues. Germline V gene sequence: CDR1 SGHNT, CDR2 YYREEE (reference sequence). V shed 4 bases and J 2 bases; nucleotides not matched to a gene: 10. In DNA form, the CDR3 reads TGTGCCAGCAGCCGAGGGGGACAGAGGGTCACAGATACGCAGTATTTT. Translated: CASSRGGQRVTDTQYF.

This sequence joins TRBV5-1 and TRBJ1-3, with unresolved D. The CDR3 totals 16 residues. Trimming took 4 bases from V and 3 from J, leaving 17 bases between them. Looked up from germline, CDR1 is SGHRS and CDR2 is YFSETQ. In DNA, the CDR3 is TGCGCCAGCAGCGCTGGACTGGGGATGGGTGGAAACACCATATATTTT. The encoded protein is CASSAGLGMGGNTIYF.

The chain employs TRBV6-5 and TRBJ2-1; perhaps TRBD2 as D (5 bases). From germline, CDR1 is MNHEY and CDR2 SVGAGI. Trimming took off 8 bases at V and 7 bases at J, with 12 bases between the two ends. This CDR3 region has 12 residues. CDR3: CASSHSGNEQFF. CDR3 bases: TGTGCCAGCTCCCATTCGGGGAATGAGCAGTTCTTC.

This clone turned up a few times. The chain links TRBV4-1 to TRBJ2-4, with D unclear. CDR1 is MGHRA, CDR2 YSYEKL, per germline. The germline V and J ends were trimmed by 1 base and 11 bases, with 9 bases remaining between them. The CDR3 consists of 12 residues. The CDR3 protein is CASSQVGAVQYF. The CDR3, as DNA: TGCGCCAGCAGCCAAGTGGGCGCGGTTCAGTACTTC.

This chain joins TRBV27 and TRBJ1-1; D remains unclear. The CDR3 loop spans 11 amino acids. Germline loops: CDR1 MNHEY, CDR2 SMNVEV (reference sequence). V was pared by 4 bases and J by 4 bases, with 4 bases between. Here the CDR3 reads CASSSPTEAFF. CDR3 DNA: TGTGCCAGCAGTTCCCCCACTGAAGCTTTCTTT.

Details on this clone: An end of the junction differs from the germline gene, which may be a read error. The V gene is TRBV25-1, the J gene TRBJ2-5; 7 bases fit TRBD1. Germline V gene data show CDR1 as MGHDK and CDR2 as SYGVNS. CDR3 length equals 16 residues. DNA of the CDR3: TGTGCCAGCAGCGAATCGGGACAGCCCAAAAAAGAGACCCAGTACTTC. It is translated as CASSESGQPKKETQYF.

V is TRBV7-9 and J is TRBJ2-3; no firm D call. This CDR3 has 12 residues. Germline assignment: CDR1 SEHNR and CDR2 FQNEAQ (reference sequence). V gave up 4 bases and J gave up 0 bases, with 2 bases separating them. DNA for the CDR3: TGTGCCAGCAGCTCCAGCACAGATACGCAGTATTTT. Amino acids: CASSSSTDTQYF.

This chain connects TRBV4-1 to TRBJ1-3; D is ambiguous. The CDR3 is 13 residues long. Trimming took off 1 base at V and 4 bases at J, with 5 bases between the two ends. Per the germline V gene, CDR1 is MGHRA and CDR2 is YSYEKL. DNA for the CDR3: TGCGCCAGCAGCCAAGCGGGGGGAAACACCATATATTTT. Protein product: CASSQAGGNTIYF.

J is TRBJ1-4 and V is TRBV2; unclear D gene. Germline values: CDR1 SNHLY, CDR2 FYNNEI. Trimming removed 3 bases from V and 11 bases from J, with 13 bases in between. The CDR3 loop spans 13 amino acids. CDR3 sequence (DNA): TGTGCCAGCAGTGATCCTGGGGAACGGAAACTGTTTTTT. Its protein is CASSDPGERKLFF.

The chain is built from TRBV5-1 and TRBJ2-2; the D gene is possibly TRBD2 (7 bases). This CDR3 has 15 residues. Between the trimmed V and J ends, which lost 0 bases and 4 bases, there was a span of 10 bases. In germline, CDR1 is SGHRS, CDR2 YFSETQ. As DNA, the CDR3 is TGCGCCAGCAGCTTGGTCGGGGGGCGCACCGGGGAGCTGTTTTTT. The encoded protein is CASSLVGGRTGELFF. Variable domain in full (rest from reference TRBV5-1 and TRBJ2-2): KAGVTQTPRYLIKTRGQQVTLSCSPISGHRSVSWYQQTPGQGLQFLFEYFSETQRNKGNFPGRFSGRQFSNSRSEMNVSTLELGDSALYLCASSLVGGRTGELFFGEGSRLTVL.